The 18 T cell receptor beta chains in this list originate from one sample, sequenced in a study of cytomegalovirus exposure and HLA in healthy donors. Use of 60 Vbeta and 13 Jbeta primers characterized the PCR. The assay was immunoSEQ multiplex PCR, and TCRdb's table has in-frame clones only and misses some. This sample carries 150,000 to 200,000 clones, about three quarters of them seen once, and the ten largest clones take 6% to 7%. Source material: PBMCs. The receptors were sampled from a man in his forties or fifties in good health and CMV-seropositive.

This clone came up a few times. The chain combines TRBV27 with TRBJ1-1; 7 bases are shared with TRBD1. Germline V gene data show CDR1 as MNHEY and CDR2 as SMNVEV (reference sequence). V lost 1 base, J lost 1 base, and 0 bases stayed unmatched. This CDR3 spans 14 amino acids. For the CDR3, the DNA is TGTGCCAGCAGTTTATGGGACAGGAACACTGAAGCTTTCTTT. It codes for CASSLWDRNTEAFF.

This sequence joins TRBV6-1 and TRBJ2-5; 12 bases align to TRBD2. J was trimmed by 4 bases and V by 2 bases; bases with no gene match: 8. The CDR3 length is 17 residues. Looked up from germline, CDR1 is MNHNS and CDR2 is SASEGT. CDR3 sequence (DNA): TGTGCCAGCAGTGAATCGACTAGCGGGAGAGCGAGAGAGACCCAGTACTTC. Its protein is CASSESTSGRARETQYF.

Of note for this clone: At one boundary the junction diverges from the germline segment, which might be a read error. The rearrangement links TRBV28 to TRBJ2-5, with 9 nucleotides matching TRBD2. CDR3 length: 18 residues. Germline V lookup: CDR1 MDHEN, CDR2 SYDVKM. The CDR3 bases are TGTGCCGGCAGTTACCCCGTGCTAGCGGGAAGGGGGGGTGAGACCCAGTACTTC. The encoded protein is CAGSYPVLAGRGGETQYF.

This clone was detected only a few times. The V and J genes are TRBV29-1 and TRBJ1-1; D may be TRBD1 (6 bases). The germline V and J ends were trimmed by 5 bases and 7 bases, with 11 bases remaining between them. This CDR3 has 11 residues. CDR1 is SQVTM, CDR2 ANQGSEA, per germline. The CDR3 reads CSVHRGYEAFF. CDR3 nucleotides: TGCAGCGTTCATAGGGGGTATGAAGCTTTCTTT. Full variable domain (outside the CDR3, taken from reference TRBV29-1 and TRBJ1-1): SAVISQKPSRDICQRGTSLTIQCQVDSQVTMMFWYRQQPGQSLTLIATANQGSEATYESGFVIDKFPISRPNLTFSTLTVSNMSPEDSSIYLCSVHRGYEAFFGQGTRLTVV.

In its sample, this clone was seen once. The chain combines TRBV5-1 with TRBJ2-1; D not resolved. The V gene lost 6 bases and the J gene lost 9 bases, with 13 bases spanning the gap. This CDR3 is built from 12 residues. The germline V gene has CDR1 SGHRS and CDR2 YFSETQ. The chain's CDR3 is CASTILNGEQFF. The CDR3 DNA follows: TGCGCCAGCACCATACTCAACGGTGAGCAGTTCTTC.

This chain uses TRBV5-1 with TRBJ2-5; TRBD1 aligns across 7 bases. The DNA end is a closer match to TRBJ2-7, so the J assignment may be wrong. Germline assignment: CDR1 SGHRS and CDR2 YFSETQ. This CDR3 contains 13 residues. The CDR3 region is CASSGTAAYEQYF. CDR3 sequence (DNA): TGCGCCAGCTCCGGGACAGCCGCCTACGAGCAGTACTTC.

The chain carries TRBV19 and TRBJ2-7; 8 bases are a match to TRBD1. The CDR3 length is 14 residues. The germline gives CDR1 LNHDA, CDR2 SQIVND (reference sequence). V lost 5 bases and J lost 2; bases outside the gene matches: 5. For the CDR3, the DNA is TGTGCCAGTAGTGGGACAGGTTTTCCCTACGAGCAGTACTTC. It translates to CASSGTGFPYEQYF. Combining the CDR3 with reference TRBV19 and TRBJ2-7 gives the whole variable domain DGGITQSPKYLFRKEGQNVTLSCEQNLNHDAMYWYRQDPGQGLRLIYYSQIVNDFQKGDIAEGYSVSREKKESFPLTVTSAQKNPTAFYLCASSGTGFPYEQYFGPGTRLTVT.

This clone was observed a single time. CDR3 DNA sequence: TGTGCCAGCAGTCCACTGACTAGCGGCAATGAGCAGTTCTTC. Translation: CASSPLTSGNEQFF. The chain recombines TRBV27 with TRBJ2-1; 9 nucleotides match TRBD2. The J segment lost 6 bases and the V segment lost 5 bases, leaving 5 bases of the junction unmatched. Germline V CDR1 and CDR2: MNHEY, SMNVEV (reference sequence). The CDR3 sequence is 14 residues long.

This chain joins TRBV19 and TRBJ2-5; 11 nucleotides align to TRBD2. V dropped 7 bases and J dropped 3; count of bases not matched to a gene: 10. From germline, CDR1 is LNHDA and CDR2 SQIVND (reference sequence). The CDR3 extends over 16 amino acids. The CDR3 DNA reads as TGTGCCAGTACTCTAGGACTAGCGGGTTTAAAAGAGACCCAGTACTTC. Translating gives CASTLGLAGLKETQYF.

The V call is TRBV7-8, the J call TRBJ2-3, with 15 positions matching TRBD2. The germline V gene has CDR1 SGHVS and CDR2 FQNEAQ. The CDR3 is 18 amino acids. V shed 5 bases, J shed 0 bases, and the junction held 6 bases outside the gene matches. CDR3 protein: CASSRGLAGGLSTDTQYF. In DNA form, the CDR3 reads TGTGCCAGCAGCCGGGGACTAGCGGGAGGCCTAAGCACAGATACGCAGTATTTT.

The chain links TRBV11-2 to TRBJ1-2, with D unresolved. The CDR3 has 15 amino acids. Between the trimmed V and J ends, which lost 3 bases and 0 bases, there was a span of 11 bases. CDR1 SGHAT and CDR2 FQNNGV come from the germline V gene. The CDR3 is CASSFSGGANYGYTF. In DNA form, the CDR3 reads TGTGCCAGCAGCTTTTCCGGAGGAGCTAACTATGGCTACACCTTC.

The rearrangement uses TRBV29-1 and TRBJ2-3; D is possibly TRBD1 (5 bases). This CDR3 has 14 amino acids. Germline V gene data show CDR1 as SQVTM and CDR2 as ANQGSEA. V lost 7 bases and J lost 4, with 18 bases in between. The CDR3 spells CSGSQGFTSDTQYF. CDR3 coding DNA: TGCAGCGGCTCCCAGGGTTTTACGTCAGATACGCAGTATTTT.

This clone is a singleton in its sample. Relative to the germline gene, one junction end is altered; a read error may explain this. The V gene is TRBV10-1, the J gene TRBJ2-3; 8 bases agree with TRBD2. This CDR3 has 17 amino acids. CDR1 WNHNN and CDR2 SYGVQD come from the germline V gene (reference sequence). Here the CDR3 reads CVSSELGTSGVTDTQYF. The CDR3, as DNA: TGCGTCAGCAGTGAGCTCGGAACTAGCGGAGTCACAGATACGCAGTATTTT.

The chain recombines TRBV28 with TRBJ2-7, with 7 bases lining up with TRBD2. V lost 5 bases and J lost 4; bases outside the gene matches: 14. This CDR3 is built from 16 residues. Germline-derived CDR1 and CDR2 are MDHEN and SYDVKM. The CDR3 sequence: CASSPSSAGGSYEQYF. In DNA, the CDR3 is TGTGCCAGCAGTCCCTCCTCCGCCGGCGGGAGTTACGAGCAGTACTTC.

Note on this clone: One end of the junction varies from germline; a read error may be responsible. Within the sample, other DNA sequences also encode this same CDR3. The CDR3 is CASSVGTSGRTGELFF. In nucleotides, the CDR3 is TGTGCCAGTAGCGTAGGGACTAGCGGGAGGACCGGGGAGCTGTTTTTT. This rearrangement joins TRBV9 to TRBJ2-2; 15 positions agree with TRBD2. The CDR3 runs to 16 residues. Germline lookup yields CDR1 SGDLS and CDR2 YYNGEE. The full variable domain, in which reference TRBV9 and TRBJ2-2 provide the parts outside the CDR3, is DSGVTQTPKHLITATGQRVTLRCSPRSGDLSVYWYQQSLDQGLQFLIQYYNGEERAKGNILERFSAQQFPDLHSELNLSSLELGDSALYFCASSVGTSGRTGELFFGEGSRLTVL.

This clone has a single count. The chain is built from TRBV5-6 and TRBJ2-2, with 9 positions matching TRBD1. Germline CDR1 SGHDT, CDR2 YYEEEE. V shed 5 bases and J 3 bases; nucleotides not matched to a gene: 8. This CDR3 contains 16 residues. The CDR3 is CASSSPGTGYTGELFF. In DNA, the CDR3 is TGTGCCAGCAGTTCCCCCGGGACAGGGTACACCGGGGAGCTGTTTTTT.

The chain has TRBV5-4 and TRBJ2-5; D is possibly TRBD2 (5 bases). The CDR3 runs 15 residues. Germline assignment: CDR1 SGHNT and CDR2 YYREEE (reference sequence). Trimming pared 1 base from V and 5 bases from J, leaving 15 bases between. CDR3 DNA: TGTGCCAGCAGCTTGAACGAGGGATTTTGGGAGACCCAGTACTTC. This codes for CASSLNEGFWETQYF.

This clone has just a few counts. The V gene is TRBV4-2, the J gene TRBJ2-1, with D possibly being TRBD2 (6 bases). The CDR3 runs 14 residues. Germline CDR1 and CDR2: LGHNA and YNFKEQ. V was trimmed by 4 bases and J by 9 bases, leaving 16 bases between them. CDR3 DNA: TGTGCCAGCAGCCTCGGGCCGGGGGATGCTGAGCAGTTCTTC. It translates to CASSLGPGDAEQFF.